The 2 T cell receptor beta chains below all came from one sample that was sequenced in a study of Ad26.COV2.S vaccination and SARS-CoV-2 variants. The treatment: some 20 received Ad26.COV2.S at low or high dose, single or two shots; several received placebo; per-sample allocation not given. Samples were taken on day 63 after the first vaccine or placebo injection. Using immunoSEQ multiplex PCR, the repertoire was profiled, and TCRdb retains in-frame clones only, with some absent. The profile shows under 550,000 clones, approximately 90% of them singletons. The input for sequencing was peripheral blood, taken in a trial of Ad26.COV2.S vaccine versus placebo. The source of these receptors is a person between 18 and 65 years old who received the Ad26.COV2.S COVID-19 vaccine or a placebo.

The rearrangement links TRBV10-3 to TRBJ2-7; TRBD1 agrees at 11 bases. Germline loops: CDR1 ENHRY, CDR2 SYGVKD. With 2 bases clipped from V and 3 bases from J, the junction kept 3 bases outside the gene matches. The CDR3 is 15 residues long. The CDR3 sequence is CAISEAGTGGYEQYF. The CDR3 nucleotides read TGTGCCATCAGTGAGGCCGGGACAGGGGGCTACGAGCAGTACTTC.

The V gene is TRBV7-3, the J gene TRBJ2-3; D is tentatively TRBD1 or TRBD2 (5 bases each). The germline V and J ends were trimmed by 2 bases and 2 bases, with 11 bases remaining between them. The CDR3 is made up of 15 amino acids. Germline V lookup: CDR1 SGHTA, CDR2 FQGTGA. CDR3: CASSLGEGPTDTQYF. The CDR3 DNA follows: TGTGCCAGCAGCTTAGGCGAGGGGCCCACAGATACGCAGTATTTT.